This entry lists 17 T cell receptor beta chains sequenced from one sample in a study of post-analysis software for immune sequencing data. Study results and limitations: Roughly 5 TRBV segments (TRBV5-6, TRBV5-1 and TRBV20-1 among them) occurred more frequently in patients than in controls.

Unique molecular identifiers were present in the TCR beta cDNA libraries. TCRdb processed the PCR reads anew with MiXCR; each CDR3 protein has one entry. The sample contains fewer than 850,000 distinct CDR3 sequences, 25% to 30% of which appear only once. For these receptors, no antigen is known. Sample: blood. These receptors were collected from a girl between 10 and 17 years old with multiple sclerosis.

This clonotype has more than one count but fewer than ten. A much bigger clone sits one base away, suggesting this may be a read error. The gene calls are TRBV10-1 and TRBJ2-7; unclear D gene. CDR1 and CDR2 from the germline V gene are WNHNN and SYGVQD (reference sequence). This CDR3 spans 13 amino acids. The chain's CDR3 is CASRESDKDEQYF. Written as DNA, the CDR3 is TGCGCCAGCAGGGAGTCCGACAAAGACGAGCAGTACTTC.

This clonotype was observed a few times. The rearrangement links TRBV20-1 to TRBJ2-3, with TRBD2 identical over 11 bases. J lost 10 bases, V lost 2 bases, and 11 bases had no gene match. Germline CDR1 and CDR2: DFQATT and SNEGSKA (reference sequence). The CDR3 runs to 15 residues. As DNA, the CDR3 is TGCAGTGCTAGAAATAGCGGGAGGGCCCGGTTTGCGCAGTATTTT. It is translated as CSARNSGRARFAQYF.

The sample holds a few counts of this clonotype. The rearrangement uses TRBV5-1 and TRBJ2-2; no reliable D call. Germline CDR1 reads SGHRS; CDR2 reads YFSETQ. CDR3 length equals 13 residues. Between the trimmed V and J ends, which lost 4 bases and 4 bases, there was a span of 8 bases. CDR3 nucleotides: TGCGCCAGCAGCCGCGCAGTCACCGGGGAGCTGTTTTTT. Protein sequence: CASSRAVTGELFF. Variable domain in full (rest from reference TRBV5-1 and TRBJ2-2): KAGVTQTPRYLIKTRGQQVTLSCSPISGHRSVSWYQQTPGQGLQFLFEYFSETQRNKGNFPGRFSGRQFSNSRSEMNVSTLELGDSALYLCASSRAVTGELFFGEGSRLTVL.

V is TRBV5-1 and J is TRBJ2-5; TRBD1 matches at 7 bases. V dropped 1 base and J dropped 1; count of bases not matched to a gene: 4. The CDR3 spans 15 residues. The germline V gene has CDR1 SGHRS and CDR2 YFSETQ. The CDR3 region has the DNA TGCGCCAGCAGCTTGAAATGGGACAGCCAAGAGACCCAGTACTTC. Translating gives CASSLKWDSQETQYF.

The chain uses TRBV20-1 and TRBJ2-7; TRBD2 matches 8 bases. The V and J ends lost 5 bases and 6 bases, in that order; junction bases with no gene match: 9. This CDR3 is 13 amino acids long. Per germline, CDR1 DFQATT and CDR2 SNEGSKA (reference sequence). The DNA for the CDR3 is TGCAGTGCTGGAAAGGGACTAGTAGGCGAGCAGTACTTC. The encoded protein is CSAGKGLVGEQYF.

In its sample, this clonotype was seen many times. The chain joins TRBV29-1 to TRBJ2-4; TRBD1 aligns across 7 bases. The CDR3 length is 14 residues. Germline V gene sequence: CDR1 SQVTM, CDR2 ANQGSEA. J lost 0 bases, V lost 4 bases, and 3 bases had no gene match. CDR3 loop: CSVVGQLAKNIQYF. Written as DNA, the CDR3 is TGCAGCGTTGTGGGACAGCTAGCCAAAAACATTCAGTACTTC.

This clonotype was counted only a few times. The gene calls are TRBV10-3 and TRBJ2-2; tentatively, D is TRBD1 or TRBD2 (5 bases each). Trimming pared 4 bases from V and 2 bases from J, leaving 11 bases between. Germline V lookup: CDR1 ENHRY, CDR2 SYGVKD. This CDR3 comprises 15 residues. This CDR3 reads CAISASGTNTGELFF. As DNA, the CDR3 is TGTGCCATCAGTGCGTCCGGGACCAACACCGGGGAGCTGTTTTTT.

This chain joins TRBV7-2 and TRBJ2-1, with D maybe TRBD2 (6 bases). Germline loops: CDR1 SGHTA, CDR2 FQGNSA. V lost 5 bases and J 4 bases, leaving 18 bases between the germline ends. There are 16 residues in the CDR3. CDR3 nucleotide sequence: TGTGCCAGCAGCAGATTAGCGGAGCCCTCTTACAATGAGCAGTTCTTC. Its translation: CASSRLAEPSYNEQFF. The entire variable domain, with the rest obtained from reference TRBV7-2 and TRBJ2-1, is as follows: GAGVSQSPSNKVTEKGKDVELRCDPISGHTALYWYRQSLGQGLEFLIYFQGNSAPDKSGLPSDRFSAERTGGSVSTLTIQRTQQEDSAVYLCASSRLAEPSYNEQFFGPGTRLTVL.

The chain couples TRBV11-2 to TRBJ1-1; maybe TRBD1 (6 bases). The V and J ends lost 8 bases and 5 bases respectively, with 24 bases between them. Germline V gives CDR1 SGHAT, CDR2 FQNNGV. This CDR3 has 16 residues. Here the CDR3 reads CASAPIRGNTGTEAFF. Here the CDR3 DNA reads TGTGCCAGCGCCCCGATTAGGGGGAACACGGGGACTGAAGCTTTCTTT.

At least ten counts were recorded for this clonotype. The V gene is TRBV12-3 or TRBV12-4, the J gene TRBJ2-3, with D unclear. V was pared by 4 bases and J by 3 bases, with 17 bases between. CDR3 length equals 16 residues. CDR3 sequence (DNA): TGTGCCAGCAGTTCCTATACTCCAACCGAGACAGATACGCAGTATTTT. Protein: CASSSYTPTETDTQYF.

This clonotype was recorded at least ten times. The V call is TRBV27, the J call TRBJ2-7, with 8 bases fitting TRBD1. The J segment lost 6 bases and the V segment lost 3 bases, leaving 7 bases of the junction unmatched. The CDR3 sequence is 14 residues long. Germline values: CDR1 MNHEY, CDR2 SMNVEV (reference sequence). CDR3 nucleotide sequence: TGTGCCAGCAGTTTCGACAGGGGATCGGGCGAGCAGTACTTC. Encoded protein: CASSFDRGSGEQYF.

This clonotype was recorded at least ten times. V and J are TRBV29-1 and TRBJ2-7; 7 bases match TRBD2. In germline, CDR1 is SQVTM, CDR2 ANQGSEA. J lost 4 bases, V lost 5 bases, and 8 bases had no gene match. This CDR3 spans 13 amino acids. CDR3 nucleotides: TGCAGCGTTCGGGCTAGCGGTGTTTACGAGCAGTACTTC. Encoded protein: CSVRASGVYEQYF.

This clonotype was recorded a few times. This chain uses TRBV20-1 with TRBJ2-2; D is unclear. Germline assignment: CDR1 DFQATT and CDR2 SNEGSKA (reference sequence). The CDR3 sequence is 14 residues long. V dropped 3 bases and J dropped 3 bases, with 11 bases sitting between them. The CDR3 loop reads CSARPQSYTGELFF. The CDR3 DNA follows: TGCAGTGCTAGGCCCCAGTCTTACACCGGGGAGCTGTTTTTT.

This chain uses TRBV20-1 with TRBJ2-7, with no clear D. From germline, CDR1 is DFQATT and CDR2 SNEGSKA (reference sequence). This CDR3 is built from 11 residues. V was clipped by 5 bases and J by 6 bases, with 11 bases between them. The CDR3 DNA reads as TGCAGTGCTGGCGTTTTGGGCGAGCAGTACTTC. Translating it yields CSAGVLGEQYF.

This clonotype turned up a few times. The rearrangement uses TRBV5-8 and TRBJ2-2, with 12 positions matching TRBD1. V dropped 4 bases and J dropped 3; count of bases not matched to a gene: 4. CDR1 SGHTS and CDR2 YDEGEE come from the germline V gene. The CDR3 has 16 amino acids. DNA for the CDR3: TGTGCCAGCAGCCCGGGACAGGGGGCCTACACCGGGGAGCTGTTTTTT. It encodes CASSPGQGAYTGELFF.

The sample holds many counts of this clonotype. The chain joins TRBV4-3 to TRBJ2-3; TRBD2 aligns across 7 bases. CDR1 is LGHNA, CDR2 YSLEER, per germline. The CDR3 sequence is 14 residues long. The V segment lost 2 bases and the J segment 7 bases; nucleotides outside the gene matches: 6. The DNA for the CDR3 is TGCGCCAGCAGCCAATACCCTAGCGGTTATACGCAGTATTTT. This codes for CASSQYPSGYTQYF.

This clonotype showed up just a few times. The rearrangement uses TRBV10-3 and TRBJ1-4; tentative D call: TRBD1 (6 bases). Germline lookup yields CDR1 ENHRY and CDR2 SYGVKD. V lost 4 bases and J 7 bases, leaving 13 bases between the germline ends. The CDR3 is 14 amino acids. The CDR3 sequence is CAISAGSGVEKLFF. The CDR3 DNA reads as TGTGCCATCAGTGCTGGGTCAGGGGTTGAAAAACTGTTTTTT.